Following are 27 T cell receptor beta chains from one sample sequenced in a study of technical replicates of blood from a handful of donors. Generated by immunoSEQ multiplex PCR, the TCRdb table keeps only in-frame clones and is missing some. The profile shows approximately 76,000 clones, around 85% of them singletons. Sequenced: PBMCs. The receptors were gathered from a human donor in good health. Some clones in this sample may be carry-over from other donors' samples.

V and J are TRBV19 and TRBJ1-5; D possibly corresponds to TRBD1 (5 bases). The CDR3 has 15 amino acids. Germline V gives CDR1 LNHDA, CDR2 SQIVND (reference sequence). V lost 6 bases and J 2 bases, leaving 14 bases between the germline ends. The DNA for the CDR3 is TGTGCCAGTAGCGTCCAGGGTCAGCGCAATCAGCCCCAGCATTTT. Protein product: CASSVQGQRNQPQHF.

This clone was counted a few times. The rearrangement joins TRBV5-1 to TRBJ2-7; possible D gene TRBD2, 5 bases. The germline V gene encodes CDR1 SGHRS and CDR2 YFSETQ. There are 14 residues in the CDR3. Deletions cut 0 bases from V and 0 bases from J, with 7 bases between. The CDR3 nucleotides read TGCGCCAGCAGCTTGGCGGGGAGCTCCTACGAGCAGTACTTC. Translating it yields CASSLAGSSYEQYF.

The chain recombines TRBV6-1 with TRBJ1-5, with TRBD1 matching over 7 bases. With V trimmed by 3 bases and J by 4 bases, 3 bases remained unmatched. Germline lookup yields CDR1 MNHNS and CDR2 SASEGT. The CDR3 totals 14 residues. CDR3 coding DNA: TGTGCCAGCAGTGACAGGGGGTGGAATCAGCCCCAGCATTTT. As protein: CASSDRGWNQPQHF.

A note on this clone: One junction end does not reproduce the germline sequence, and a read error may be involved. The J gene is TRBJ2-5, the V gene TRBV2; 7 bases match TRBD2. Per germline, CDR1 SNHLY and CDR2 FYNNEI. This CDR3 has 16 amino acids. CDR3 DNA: TGTGCCAGCAGTCGGGGGGATCTAGGACGTCAAGAGGCCCAGTACTTC. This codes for CASSRGDLGRQEAQYF.

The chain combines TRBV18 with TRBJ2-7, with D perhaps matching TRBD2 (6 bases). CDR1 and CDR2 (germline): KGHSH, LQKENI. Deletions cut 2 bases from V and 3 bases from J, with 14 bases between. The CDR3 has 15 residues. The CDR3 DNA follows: TGTGCCAGCTCACCAAGGGACGGGAGTTACTACGAGCAGTACTTC. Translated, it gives CASSPRDGSYYEQYF.

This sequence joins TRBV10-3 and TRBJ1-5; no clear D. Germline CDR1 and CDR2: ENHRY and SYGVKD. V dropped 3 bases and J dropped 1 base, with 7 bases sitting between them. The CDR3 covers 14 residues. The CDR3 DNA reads TGTGCCATCAGTGATGATAGAAGCAATCAGCCCCAGCATTTT. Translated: CAISDDRSNQPQHF.

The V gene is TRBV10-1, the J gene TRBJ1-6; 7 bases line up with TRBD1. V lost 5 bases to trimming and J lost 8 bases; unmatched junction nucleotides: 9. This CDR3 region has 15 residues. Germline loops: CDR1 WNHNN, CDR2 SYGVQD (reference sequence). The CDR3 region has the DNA TGCGCCAGCAGTTCAGTGACAGGGATGGATTCACCCCTCCACTTT. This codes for CASSSVTGMDSPLHF.

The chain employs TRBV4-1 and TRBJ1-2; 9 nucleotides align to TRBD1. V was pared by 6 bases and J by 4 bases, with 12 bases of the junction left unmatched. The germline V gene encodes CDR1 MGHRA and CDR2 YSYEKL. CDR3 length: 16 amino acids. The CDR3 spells CASSPGQGLSGYGYTF. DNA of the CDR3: TGCGCCAGCAGTCCGGGACAGGGATTGAGTGGCTATGGCTACACCTTC.

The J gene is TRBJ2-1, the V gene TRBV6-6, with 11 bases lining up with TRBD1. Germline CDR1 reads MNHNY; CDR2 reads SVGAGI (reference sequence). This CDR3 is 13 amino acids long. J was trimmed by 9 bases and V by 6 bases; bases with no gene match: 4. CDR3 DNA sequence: TGTGCCAGCAGCCCCGGGACAGGGGGTGAGCAGTTCTTC. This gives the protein CASSPGTGGEQFF.

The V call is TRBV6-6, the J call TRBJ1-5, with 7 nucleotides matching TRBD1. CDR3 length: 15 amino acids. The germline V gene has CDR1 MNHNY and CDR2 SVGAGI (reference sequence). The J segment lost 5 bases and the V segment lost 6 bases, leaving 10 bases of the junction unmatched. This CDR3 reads CASRGLIDRDQPQHF. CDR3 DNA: TGTGCCAGCAGAGGCCTAATCGACAGGGATCAGCCCCAGCATTTT.

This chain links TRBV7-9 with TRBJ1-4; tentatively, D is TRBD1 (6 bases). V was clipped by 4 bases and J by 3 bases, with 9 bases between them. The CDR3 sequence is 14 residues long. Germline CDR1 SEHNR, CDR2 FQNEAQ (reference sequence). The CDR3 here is CASSSTGPNEKLFF. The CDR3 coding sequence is TGTGCCAGCAGCTCCACAGGGCCTAATGAAAAACTGTTTTTT.

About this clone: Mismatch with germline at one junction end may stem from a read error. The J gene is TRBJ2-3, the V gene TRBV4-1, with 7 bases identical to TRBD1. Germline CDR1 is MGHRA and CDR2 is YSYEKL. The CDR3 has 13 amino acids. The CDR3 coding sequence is TGCGCCAGCAGCCAATCCCAGGAATCTACAGGGGACTTT. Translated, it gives CASSQSQESTGDF.

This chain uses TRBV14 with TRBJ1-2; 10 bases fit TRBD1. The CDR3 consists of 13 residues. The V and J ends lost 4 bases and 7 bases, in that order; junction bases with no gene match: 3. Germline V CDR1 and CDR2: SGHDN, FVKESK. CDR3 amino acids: CASSRDRGGGYTF. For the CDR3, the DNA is TGTGCCAGCAGCCGGGACAGGGGCGGTGGCTACACCTTC.

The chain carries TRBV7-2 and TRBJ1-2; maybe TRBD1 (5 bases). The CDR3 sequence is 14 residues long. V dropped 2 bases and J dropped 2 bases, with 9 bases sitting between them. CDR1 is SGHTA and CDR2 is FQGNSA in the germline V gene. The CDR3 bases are TGTGCCAGCAGCTTACAGGGCAGCAACTATGGCTACACCTTC. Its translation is CASSLQGSNYGYTF.

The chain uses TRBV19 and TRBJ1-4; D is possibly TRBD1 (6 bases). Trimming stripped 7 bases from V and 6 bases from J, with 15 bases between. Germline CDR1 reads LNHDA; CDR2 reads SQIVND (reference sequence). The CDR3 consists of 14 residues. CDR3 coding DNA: TGTGCCAGTAAATTTGGGGGGGCAGATGAAAAACTGTTTTTT. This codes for CASKFGGADEKLFF.

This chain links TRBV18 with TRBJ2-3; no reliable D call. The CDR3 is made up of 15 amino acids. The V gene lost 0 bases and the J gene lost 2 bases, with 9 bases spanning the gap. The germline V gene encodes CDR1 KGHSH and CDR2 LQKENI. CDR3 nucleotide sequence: TGTGCCAGCTCACCACCGGGCGACCCCACAGATACGCAGTATTTT. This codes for CASSPPGDPTDTQYF.

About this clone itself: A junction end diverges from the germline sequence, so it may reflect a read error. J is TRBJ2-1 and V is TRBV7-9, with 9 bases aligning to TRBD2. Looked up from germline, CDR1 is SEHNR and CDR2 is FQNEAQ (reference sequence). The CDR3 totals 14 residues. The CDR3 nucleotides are TGTGCCAGCAGTTTAGCGGGAGATTATAATGAGCAGTTCTTC. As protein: CASSLAGDYNEQFF.

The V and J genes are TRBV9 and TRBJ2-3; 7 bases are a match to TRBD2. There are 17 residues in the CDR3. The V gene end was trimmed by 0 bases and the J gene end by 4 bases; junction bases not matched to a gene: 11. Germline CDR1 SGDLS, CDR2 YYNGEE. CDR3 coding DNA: TGTGCCAGCAGCGTAGTTGGAGGGAGGGCCGGGGCAGATACGCAGTATTTT. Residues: CASSVVGGRAGADTQYF.

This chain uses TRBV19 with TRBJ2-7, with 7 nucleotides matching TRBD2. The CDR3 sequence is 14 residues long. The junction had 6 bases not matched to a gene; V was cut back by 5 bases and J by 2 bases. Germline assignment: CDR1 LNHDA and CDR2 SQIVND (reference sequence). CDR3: CASSLGTTPYEQYF. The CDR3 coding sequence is TGTGCCAGTAGTCTCGGGACTACACCCTACGAGCAGTACTTC.

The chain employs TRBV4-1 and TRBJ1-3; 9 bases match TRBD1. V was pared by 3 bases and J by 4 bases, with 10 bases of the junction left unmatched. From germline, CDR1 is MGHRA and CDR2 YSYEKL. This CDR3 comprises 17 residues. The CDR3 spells CASSHDPRGQGGNTIYF. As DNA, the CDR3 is TGCGCCAGCAGCCATGATCCTCGGGGACAGGGAGGAAACACCATATATTTT.

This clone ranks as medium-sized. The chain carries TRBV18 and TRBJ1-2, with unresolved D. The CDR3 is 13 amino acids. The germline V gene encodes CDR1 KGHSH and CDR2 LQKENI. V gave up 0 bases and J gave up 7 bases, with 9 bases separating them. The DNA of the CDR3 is TGTGCCAGCTCACCACCCGGGGTGAGTGGCTACACCTTC. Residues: CASSPPGVSGYTF.

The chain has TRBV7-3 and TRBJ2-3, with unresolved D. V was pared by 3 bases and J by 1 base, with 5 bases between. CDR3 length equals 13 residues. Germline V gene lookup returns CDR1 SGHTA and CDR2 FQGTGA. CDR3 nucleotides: TGTGCCAGCAGCTTGACTGGCACAGATACGCAGTATTTT. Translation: CASSLTGTDTQYF. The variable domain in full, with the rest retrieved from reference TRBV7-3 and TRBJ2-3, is GAGVSQTPSNKVTEKGKYVELRCDPISGHTALYWYRQSLGQGPEFLIYFQGTGAADDSGLPNDRFFAVRPEGSVSTLKIQRTERGDSAVYLCASSLTGTDTQYFGPGTRLTVL.

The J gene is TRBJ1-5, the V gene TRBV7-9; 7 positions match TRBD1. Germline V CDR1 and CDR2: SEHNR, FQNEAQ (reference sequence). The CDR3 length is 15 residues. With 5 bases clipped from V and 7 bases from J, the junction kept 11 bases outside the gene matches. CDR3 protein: CASSPQGGANQPQHF. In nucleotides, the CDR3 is TGTGCCAGCAGCCCCCAAGGGGGCGCAAACCAGCCCCAGCATTTT.

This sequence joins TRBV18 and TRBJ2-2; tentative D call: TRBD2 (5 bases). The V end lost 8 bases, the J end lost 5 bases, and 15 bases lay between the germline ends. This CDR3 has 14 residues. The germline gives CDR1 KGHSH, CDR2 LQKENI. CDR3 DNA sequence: TGTGCCAGCACGCGGGCCGCCGGGACCGGGGAGCTGTTTTTT. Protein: CASTRAAGTGELFF.

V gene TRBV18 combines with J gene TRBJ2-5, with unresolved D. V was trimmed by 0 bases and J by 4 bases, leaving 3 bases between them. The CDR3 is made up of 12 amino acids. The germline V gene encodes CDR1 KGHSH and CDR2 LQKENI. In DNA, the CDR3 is TGTGCCAGCTCACCACCGCGAGAGACCCAGTACTTC. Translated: CASSPPRETQYF.

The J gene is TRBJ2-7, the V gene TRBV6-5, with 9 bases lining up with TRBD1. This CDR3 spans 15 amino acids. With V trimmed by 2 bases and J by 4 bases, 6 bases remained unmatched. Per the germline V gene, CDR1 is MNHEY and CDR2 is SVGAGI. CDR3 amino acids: CASSYMRQGGYEQYF. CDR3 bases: TGTGCCAGCAGTTACATGAGACAGGGGGGGTACGAGCAGTACTTC.

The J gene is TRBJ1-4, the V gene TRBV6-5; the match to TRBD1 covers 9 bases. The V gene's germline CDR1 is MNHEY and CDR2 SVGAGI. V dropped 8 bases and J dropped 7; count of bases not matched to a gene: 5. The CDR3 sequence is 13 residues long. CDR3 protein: CASHGTGIEKLFF. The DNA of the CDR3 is TGTGCCAGCCATGGGACAGGGATTGAAAAACTGTTTTTT.